This T cell receptor beta chain originates from a study of T cell repertoires in cytomegalovirus infection. Study overall: Matching HLA type and CMV infection were both indicated by public TCR beta signatures.

TCRdb re-called the reads through MiXCR, storing one row per CDR3 protein. Of about 100,000 distinct CDR3 sequences in the sample, 23% are singletons; the top ten hold about two fifths. The CDR3 is made up of 14 amino acids. CDR1 SGHVS and CDR2 FNYEAQ come from the germline V gene. V was clipped by 1 base and J by 3 bases, with 9 bases between them. At least ten counts were recorded for this clonotype. The sample consisted of CD8+ T cells from PBMCs. The chain employs TRBV7-6 and TRBJ1-1; D may be TRBD1 (5 bases). The clonotype originates from a human donor in good health (CMV status not recorded). Some clones in this sample may be carry-over from other donors' samples. This chain's CDR3 is CASSLVTGDTEAFF. CDR3 DNA: TGTGCCAGCAGCTTAGTGACGGGGGACACTGAAGCTTTCTTT. Variable domain in full (rest from reference TRBV7-6 and TRBJ1-1): GAGVSQSPRYKVTKRGQDVALRCDPISGHVSLYWYRQALGQGPEFLTYFNYEAQQDKSGLPNDRFSAERPEGSISTLTIQRTEQRDSAMYRCASSLVTGDTEAFFGQGTRLTVV.